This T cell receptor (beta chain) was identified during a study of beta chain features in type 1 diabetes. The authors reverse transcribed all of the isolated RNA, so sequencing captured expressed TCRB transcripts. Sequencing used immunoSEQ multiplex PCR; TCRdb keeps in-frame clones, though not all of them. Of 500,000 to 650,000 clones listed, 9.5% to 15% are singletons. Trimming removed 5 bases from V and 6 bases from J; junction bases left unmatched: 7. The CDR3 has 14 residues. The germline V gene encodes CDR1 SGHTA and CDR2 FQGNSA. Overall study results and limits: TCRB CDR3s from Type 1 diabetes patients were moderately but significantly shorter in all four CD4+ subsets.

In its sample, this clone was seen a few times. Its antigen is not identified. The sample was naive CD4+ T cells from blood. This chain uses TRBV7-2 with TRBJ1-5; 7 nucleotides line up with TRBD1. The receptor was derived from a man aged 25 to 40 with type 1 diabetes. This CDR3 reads CASSPRQGGQPQHF. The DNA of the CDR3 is TGTGCCAGCAGCCCCAGACAGGGTGGTCAGCCCCAGCATTTT.